This TCR beta chain was captured in a study of control samples from healthy donors and cancer patients. Produced via immunoSEQ multiplex PCR; TCRdb's table is partial and in-frame only. The table has 120,000 to 150,000 clones, roughly 93% seen once. This CDR3 comprises 15 residues. V gave up 6 bases and J gave up 5 bases, with 20 bases separating them. Germline CDR1 is LNHDA and CDR2 is SQIVND (reference sequence). Sample: blood. This clonotype was sampled from a young man in good health. The chain uses TRBV19 and TRBJ2-7, with no clear D. The CDR3 is CASRRTPERVDEQYF. The CDR3 coding sequence is TGTGCCAGTAGAAGAACTCCAGAAAGAGTCGACGAGCAGTACTTC. Based on the CDR3 plus reference TRBV19 and TRBJ2-7, the full variable domain is DGGITQSPKYLFRKEGQNVTLSCEQNLNHDAMYWYRQDPGQGLRLIYYSQIVNDFQKGDIAEGYSVSREKKESFPLTVTSAQKNPTAFYLCASRRTPERVDEQYFGPGTRLTVT.